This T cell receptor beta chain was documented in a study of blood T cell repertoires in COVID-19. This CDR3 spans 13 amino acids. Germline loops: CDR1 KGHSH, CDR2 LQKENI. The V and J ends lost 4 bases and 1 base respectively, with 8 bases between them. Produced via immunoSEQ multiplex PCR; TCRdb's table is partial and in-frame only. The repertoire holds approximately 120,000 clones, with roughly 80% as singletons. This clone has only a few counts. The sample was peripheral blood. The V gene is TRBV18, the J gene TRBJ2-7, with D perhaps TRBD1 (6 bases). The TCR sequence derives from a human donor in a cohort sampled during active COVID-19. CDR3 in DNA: TGTGCCAGCTCACGTACAGGGTCCTACGAGCAGTACTTC. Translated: CASSRTGSYEQYF.